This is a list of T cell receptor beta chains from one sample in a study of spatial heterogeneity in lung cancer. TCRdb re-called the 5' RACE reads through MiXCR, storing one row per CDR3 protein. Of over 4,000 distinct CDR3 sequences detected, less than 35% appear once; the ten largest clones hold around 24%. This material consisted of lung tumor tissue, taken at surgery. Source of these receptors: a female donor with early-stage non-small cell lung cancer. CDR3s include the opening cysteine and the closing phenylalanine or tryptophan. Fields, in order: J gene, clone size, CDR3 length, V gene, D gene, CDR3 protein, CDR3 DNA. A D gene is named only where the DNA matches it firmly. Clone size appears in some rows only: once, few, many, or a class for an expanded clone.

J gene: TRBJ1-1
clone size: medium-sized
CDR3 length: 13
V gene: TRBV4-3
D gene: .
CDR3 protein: CASTQNSDAEAFF
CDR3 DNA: TGCGCCAGCACCCAGAACAGTGACGCTGAAGCTTTCTTT

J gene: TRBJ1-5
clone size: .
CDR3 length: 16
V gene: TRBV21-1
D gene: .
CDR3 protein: CASSKARRAGYQPQHF
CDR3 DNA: TGTGCCAGCAGCAAAGCGCGTCGGGCAGGGTATCAGCCCCAGCATTTT

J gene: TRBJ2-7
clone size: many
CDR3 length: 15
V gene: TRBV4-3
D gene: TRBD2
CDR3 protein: CASSQGFSGGYEQYF
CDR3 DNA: TGCGCCAGCAGCCAAGGTTTTTCGGGGGGCTACGAGCAGTACTTC

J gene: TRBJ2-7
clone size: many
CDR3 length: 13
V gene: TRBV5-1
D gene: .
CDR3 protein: CASSYTGNYEQYF
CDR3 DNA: TGCGCCAGCAGCTACACAGGGAACTACGAGCAGTACTTC

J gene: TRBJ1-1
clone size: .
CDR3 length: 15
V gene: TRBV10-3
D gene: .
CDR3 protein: CAISDPVGRRAEAFF
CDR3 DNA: TGTGCCATCAGTGACCCCGTCGGCAGGAGGGCTGAAGCTTTCTTT

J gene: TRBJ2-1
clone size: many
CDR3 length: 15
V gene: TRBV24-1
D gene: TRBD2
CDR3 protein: CATSDGGGGRNEQFF
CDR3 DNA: TGTGCCACCAGTGATGGTGGCGGGGGGCGGAATGAGCAGTTCTTC

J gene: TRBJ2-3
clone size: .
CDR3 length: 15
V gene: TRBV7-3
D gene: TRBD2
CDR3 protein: CASSGGAGAADTQYF
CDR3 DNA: TGTGCCAGCAGCGGAGGGGCGGGAGCGGCAGATACGCAGTATTTT

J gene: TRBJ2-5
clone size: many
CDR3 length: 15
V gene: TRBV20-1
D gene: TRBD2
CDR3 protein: CSATLAGATGETQYF
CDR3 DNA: TGCAGTGCCACCCTAGCGGGGGCCACGGGGGAGACCCAGTACTTC

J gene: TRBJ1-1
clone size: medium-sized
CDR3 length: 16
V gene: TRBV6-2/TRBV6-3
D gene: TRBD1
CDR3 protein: CASSWPYGRDSTEAFF
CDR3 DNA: TGTGCCAGCAGTTGGCCCTACGGAAGGGACAGCACTGAAGCTTTCTTT

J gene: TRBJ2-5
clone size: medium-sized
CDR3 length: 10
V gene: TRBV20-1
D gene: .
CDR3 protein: CSASKETQYF
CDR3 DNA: TGCAGTGCTAGTAAAGAGACCCAGTACTTC

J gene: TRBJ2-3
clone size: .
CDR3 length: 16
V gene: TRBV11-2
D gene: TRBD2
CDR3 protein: CASSLGSGAFTDTQYF
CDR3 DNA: TGTGCCAGCAGCTTAGGGAGCGGGGCCTTCACAGATACGCAGTATTTT

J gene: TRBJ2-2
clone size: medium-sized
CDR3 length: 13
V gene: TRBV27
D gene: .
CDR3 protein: CASSLGGTGELFF
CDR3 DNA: TGTGCCAGCAGTTTAGGTGGCACCGGGGAGCTGTTTTTT

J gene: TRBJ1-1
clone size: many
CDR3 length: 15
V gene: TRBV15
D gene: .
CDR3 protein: CATSRDIGGTAEAFF
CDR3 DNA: TGTGCCACCAGCAGAGATATTGGGGGAACGGCTGAAGCTTTCTTT

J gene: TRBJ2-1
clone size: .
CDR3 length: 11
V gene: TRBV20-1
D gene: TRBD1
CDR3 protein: CSAQQGNEQFF
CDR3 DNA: TGCAGTGCCCAACAGGGGAATGAGCAGTTCTTC

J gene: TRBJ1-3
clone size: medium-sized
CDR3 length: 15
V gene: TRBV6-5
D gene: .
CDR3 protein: CASSYSLVSGNTIYF
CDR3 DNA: TGTGCCAGCAGTTACTCGCTGGTCTCTGGAAACACCATATATTTT

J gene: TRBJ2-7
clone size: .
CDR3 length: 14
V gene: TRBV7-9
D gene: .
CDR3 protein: CASSRLGGPYEQYF
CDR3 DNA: TGTGCCAGCAGCCGTCTGGGCGGCCCCTACGAGCAGTACTTC

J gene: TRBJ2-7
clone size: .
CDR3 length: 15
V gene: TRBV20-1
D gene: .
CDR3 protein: CSARPLGAESYEQYF
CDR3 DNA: TGCAGTGCTAGGCCCCTAGGAGCGGAGTCCTACGAGCAGTACTTC

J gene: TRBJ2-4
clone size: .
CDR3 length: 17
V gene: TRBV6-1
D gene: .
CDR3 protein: CAVDPVVNRGAKNIQYF
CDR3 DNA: TGTGCCGTCGACCCAGTGGTCAACCGGGGGGCCAAAAACATTCAGTACTTC

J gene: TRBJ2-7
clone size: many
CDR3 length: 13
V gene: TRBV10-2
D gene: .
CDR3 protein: CASSGQGTNEQYF
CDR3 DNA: TGCGCCAGCAGTGGGCAGGGGACCAACGAGCAGTACTTC

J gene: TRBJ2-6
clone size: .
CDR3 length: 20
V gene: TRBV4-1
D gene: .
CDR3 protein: CASSHVVGSFTTSGANVLTF
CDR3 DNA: TGCGCCAGCAGCCACGTAGTCGGCAGCTTTACGACGTCTGGGGCCAACGTCCTGACTTTC

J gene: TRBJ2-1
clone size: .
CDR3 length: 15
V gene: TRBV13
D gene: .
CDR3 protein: CASSLGLSSYNEQFF
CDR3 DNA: TGTGCCAGCAGCTTAGGACTCAGCTCCTACAATGAGCAGTTCTTC

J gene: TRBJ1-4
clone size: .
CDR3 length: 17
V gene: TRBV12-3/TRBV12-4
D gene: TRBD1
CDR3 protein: CASSSHGTGISKEKLFF
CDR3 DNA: TGTGCCAGCAGTTCTCACGGGACAGGGATTTCAAAAGAAAAACTGTTTTTT

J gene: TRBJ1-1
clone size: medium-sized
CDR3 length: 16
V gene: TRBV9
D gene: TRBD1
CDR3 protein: CASSPRDRGSDTEAFF
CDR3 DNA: TGTGCCAGCAGCCCCAGGGACAGGGGTTCAGACACTGAAGCTTTCTTT

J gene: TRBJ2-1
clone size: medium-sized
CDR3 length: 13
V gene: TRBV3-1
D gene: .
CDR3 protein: CASSQGVRRRKFF
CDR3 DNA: TGTGCCAGCAGCCAAGGGGTGCGGAGAAGAAAGTTCTTC

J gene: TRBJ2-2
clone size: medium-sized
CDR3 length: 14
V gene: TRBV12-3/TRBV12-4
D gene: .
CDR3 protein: CASSLEQMTGQLFF
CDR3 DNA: TGTGCCAGCAGTTTGGAGCAGATGACCGGGCAGCTGTTTTTT

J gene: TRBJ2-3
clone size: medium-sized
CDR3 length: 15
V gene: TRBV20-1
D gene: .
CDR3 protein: CSARGGGRSTDTQYF
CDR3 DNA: TGCAGTGCCCGGGGAGGGGGGCGTAGCACAGATACGCAGTATTTT

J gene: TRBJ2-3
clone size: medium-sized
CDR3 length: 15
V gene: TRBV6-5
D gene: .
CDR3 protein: CASSYSADRLDTQYF
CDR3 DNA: TGTGCCAGCAGTTACTCGGCGGACCGGCTGGATACGCAGTATTTT

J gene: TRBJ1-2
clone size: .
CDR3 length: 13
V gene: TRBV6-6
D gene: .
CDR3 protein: CASSYAGSYGYTF
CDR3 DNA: TGTGCCAGCAGTTACGCAGGGAGCTATGGCTACACCTTC

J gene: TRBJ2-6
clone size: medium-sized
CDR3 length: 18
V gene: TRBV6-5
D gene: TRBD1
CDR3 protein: CASSTAGTGFSGANVLTF
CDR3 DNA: TGTGCCAGCAGTACCGCCGGGACAGGGTTCTCTGGGGCCAACGTCCTGACTTTC

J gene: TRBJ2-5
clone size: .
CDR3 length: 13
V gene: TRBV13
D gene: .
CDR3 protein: CASSRDTQETQYF
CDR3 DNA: TGTGCCAGCAGCCGGGACACCCAAGAGACCCAGTACTTC

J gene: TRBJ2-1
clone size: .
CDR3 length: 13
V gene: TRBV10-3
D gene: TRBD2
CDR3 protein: CAINSGTGNEQFF
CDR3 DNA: TGTGCCATCAATAGCGGGACGGGCAATGAGCAGTTCTTC

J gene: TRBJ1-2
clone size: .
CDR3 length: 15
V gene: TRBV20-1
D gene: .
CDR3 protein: CSAFIRVQGGDGYTF
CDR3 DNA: TGCAGTGCTTTCATTCGCGTGCAGGGAGGGGATGGCTACACCTTC

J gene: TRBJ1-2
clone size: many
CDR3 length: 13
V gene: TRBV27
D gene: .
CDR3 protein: CASSLEGNYGYTF
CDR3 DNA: TGTGCCAGCAGTTTGGAGGGAAACTATGGCTACACCTTC

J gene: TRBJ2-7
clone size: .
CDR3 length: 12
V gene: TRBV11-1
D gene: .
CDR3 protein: CASSGQTYEQYF
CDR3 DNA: TGTGCCAGCAGCGGTCAGACCTACGAGCAGTACTTC

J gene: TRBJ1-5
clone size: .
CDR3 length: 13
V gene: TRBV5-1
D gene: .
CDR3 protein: CASSTGPSEPQHF
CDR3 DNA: TGCGCCAGCAGCACAGGCCCTTCAGAGCCCCAGCATTTT

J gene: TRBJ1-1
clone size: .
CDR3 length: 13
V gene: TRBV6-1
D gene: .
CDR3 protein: CASSPQGYTEAFF
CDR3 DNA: TGTGCCAGCAGTCCACAGGGTTACACTGAAGCTTTCTTT

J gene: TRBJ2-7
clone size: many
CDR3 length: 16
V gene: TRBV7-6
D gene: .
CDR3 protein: CASSLERRERQREQYF
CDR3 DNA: TGTGCCAGCAGCTTAGAGAGAAGGGAGCGACAAAGGGAGCAGTACTTC

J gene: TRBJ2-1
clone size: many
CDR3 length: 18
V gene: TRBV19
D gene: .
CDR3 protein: CASSMDKLQGGSYNEQFF
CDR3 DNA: TGTGCCAGTAGTATGGATAAATTACAGGGTGGGTCCTACAATGAGCAGTTCTTC

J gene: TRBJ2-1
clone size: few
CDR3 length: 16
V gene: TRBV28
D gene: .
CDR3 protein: CASSLRRVRLGVEQFF
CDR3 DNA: TGTGCCAGCAGTTTAAGAAGGGTCCGGCTCGGGGTTGAGCAGTTCTTC

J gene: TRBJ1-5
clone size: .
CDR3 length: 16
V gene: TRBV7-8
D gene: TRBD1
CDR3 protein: CASSRGTGGSNQPQHF
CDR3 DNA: TGTGCCAGCAGCAGGGGGACAGGGGGAAGCAATCAGCCCCAGCATTTT

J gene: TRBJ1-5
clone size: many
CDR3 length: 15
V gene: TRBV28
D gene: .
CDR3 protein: CASSPGPFSNQPQHF
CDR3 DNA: TGTGCCAGCAGCCCTGGACCTTTCAGCAATCAGCCCCAGCATTTT

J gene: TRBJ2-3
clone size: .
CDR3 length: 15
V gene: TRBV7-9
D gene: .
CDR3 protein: CASSYSRRGTDTQYF
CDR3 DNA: TGTGCCAGCAGCTACTCCCGTCGGGGAACAGATACGCAGTATTTT

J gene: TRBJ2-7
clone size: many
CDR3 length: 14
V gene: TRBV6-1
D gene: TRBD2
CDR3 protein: CASRERLASYEQYF
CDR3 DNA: TGTGCCAGCAGGGAACGACTAGCATCCTACGAGCAGTACTTC

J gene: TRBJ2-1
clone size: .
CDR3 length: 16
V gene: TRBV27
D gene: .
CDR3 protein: CASSFGLYISYNEQFF
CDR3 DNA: TGTGCCAGCAGTTTTGGACTCTACATCTCCTACAATGAGCAGTTCTTC

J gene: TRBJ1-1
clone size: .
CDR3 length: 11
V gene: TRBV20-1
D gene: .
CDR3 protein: CSASTHTEAFF
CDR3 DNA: TGCAGTGCATCGACCCACACTGAAGCTTTCTTT

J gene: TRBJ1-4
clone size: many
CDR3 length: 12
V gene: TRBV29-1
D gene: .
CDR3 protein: CSVGTRGEKLFF
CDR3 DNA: TGCAGCGTTGGGACAAGAGGTGAAAAACTGTTTTTT

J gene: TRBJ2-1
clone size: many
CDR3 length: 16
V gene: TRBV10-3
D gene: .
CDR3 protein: CAISETTGSWAPEQFF
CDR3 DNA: TGTGCCATCAGTGAGACAACCGGGTCTTGGGCCCCTGAGCAGTTCTTC

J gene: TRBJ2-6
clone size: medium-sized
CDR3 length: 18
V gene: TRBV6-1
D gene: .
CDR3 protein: CASIRLGGRNSGANVLTF
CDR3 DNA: TGTGCCAGCATACGGCTCGGGGGACGGAACTCTGGGGCCAACGTCCTGACTTTC

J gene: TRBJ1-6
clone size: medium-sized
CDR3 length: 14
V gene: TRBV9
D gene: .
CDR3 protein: CASSPEWTGGPLHF
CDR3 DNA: TGTGCCAGCAGCCCGGAATGGACCGGGGGACCCCTCCACTTT

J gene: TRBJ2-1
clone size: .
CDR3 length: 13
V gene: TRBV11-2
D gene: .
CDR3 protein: CASSTYDYNEQFF
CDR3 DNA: TGTGCCAGCAGCACCTACGACTACAATGAGCAGTTCTTC

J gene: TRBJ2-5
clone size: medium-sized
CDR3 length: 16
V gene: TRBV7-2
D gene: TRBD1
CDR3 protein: CASSFPDRGHRETQYF
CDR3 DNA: TGTGCCAGCAGCTTTCCGGACAGGGGGCATCGAGAGACCCAGTACTTC

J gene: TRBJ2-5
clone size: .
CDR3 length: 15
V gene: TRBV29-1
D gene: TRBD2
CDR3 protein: CSVVYSGRVQETQYF
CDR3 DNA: TGCAGCGTCGTCTATAGCGGGAGGGTCCAAGAGACCCAGTACTTC

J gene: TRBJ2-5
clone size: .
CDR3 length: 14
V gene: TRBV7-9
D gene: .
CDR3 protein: CASSPEVGQETQYF
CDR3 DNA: TGTGCCAGCAGCCCAGAAGTTGGCCAAGAGACCCAGTACTTC

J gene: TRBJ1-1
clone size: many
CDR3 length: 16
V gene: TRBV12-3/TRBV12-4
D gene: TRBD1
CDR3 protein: CASSPRTGTGFTEAFF
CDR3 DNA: TGTGCCAGCAGCCCCCGTACCGGGACAGGATTTACTGAAGCTTTCTTT

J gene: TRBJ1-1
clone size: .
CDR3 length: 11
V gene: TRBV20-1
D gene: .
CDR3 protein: CSASRQTEAFF
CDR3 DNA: TGCAGTGCTAGTAGACAGACTGAAGCTTTCTTT

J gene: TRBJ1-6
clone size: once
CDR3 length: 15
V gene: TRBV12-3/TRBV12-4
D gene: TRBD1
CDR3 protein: CASTRQGSYNSPLHF
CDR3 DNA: TGTGCCAGCACCCGACAGGGATCCTATAATTCACCCCTCCACTTT

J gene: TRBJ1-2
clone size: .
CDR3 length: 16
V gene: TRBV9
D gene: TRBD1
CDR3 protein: CASSVGQGPYLRGYTF
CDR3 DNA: TGTGCCAGCAGCGTAGGACAGGGCCCATATCTTCGTGGCTACACCTTC

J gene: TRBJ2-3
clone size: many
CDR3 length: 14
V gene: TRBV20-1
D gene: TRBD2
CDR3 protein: CSASQSSGLHTQYF
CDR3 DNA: TGCAGTGCTAGTCAGTCTAGCGGTCTGCATACGCAGTATTTT

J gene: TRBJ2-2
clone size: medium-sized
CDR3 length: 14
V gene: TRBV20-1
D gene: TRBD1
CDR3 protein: CSARDRANTGELFF
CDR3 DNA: TGCAGTGCCAGAGACAGGGCCAACACCGGGGAGCTGTTTTTT

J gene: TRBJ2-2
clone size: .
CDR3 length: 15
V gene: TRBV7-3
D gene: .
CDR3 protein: CASSPRGENTGELFF
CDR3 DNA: TGTGCCAGCAGCCCTAGGGGGGAAAACACCGGGGAGCTGTTTTTT